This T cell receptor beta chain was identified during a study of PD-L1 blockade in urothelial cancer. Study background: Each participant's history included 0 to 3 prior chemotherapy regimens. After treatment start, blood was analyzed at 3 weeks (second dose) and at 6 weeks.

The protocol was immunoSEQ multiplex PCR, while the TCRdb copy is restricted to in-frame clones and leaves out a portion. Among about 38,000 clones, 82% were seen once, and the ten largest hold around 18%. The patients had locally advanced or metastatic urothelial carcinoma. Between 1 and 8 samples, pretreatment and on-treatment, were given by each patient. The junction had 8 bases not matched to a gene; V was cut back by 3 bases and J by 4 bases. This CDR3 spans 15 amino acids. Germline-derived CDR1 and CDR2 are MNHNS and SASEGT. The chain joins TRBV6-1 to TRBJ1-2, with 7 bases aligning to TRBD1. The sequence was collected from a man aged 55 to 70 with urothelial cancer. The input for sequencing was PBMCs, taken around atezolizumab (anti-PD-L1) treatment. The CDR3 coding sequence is TGTGCCAGCAGTGACCACAGGGGAAGGTCCTATGGCTACACCTTC. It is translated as CASSDHRGRSYGYTF.